Listed here are 17 T cell receptor beta chains from one sample, sequenced in a study of tumor and adjacent non-tumor tissue in lung cancer. A modified ARM-PCR protocol with three rounds of nested PCR amplified TCRbeta. One entry per CDR3 protein, called by TCRdb with MiXCR from the multiplex PCR reads. The sample shows 65,000 to 75,000 distinct CDR3 sequences, about 80% of them seen only once. No cell sorting was done before RNA was extracted from the tissue. What was sequenced was lung tumor tissue. These receptors were obtained from a man aged 55 to 70 with non-small cell lung cancer.

This clonotype was found a few times. One junction end disagrees with the germline gene, perhaps due to a read error. The V call is TRBV6-5, the J call TRBJ2-7; D is possibly TRBD1 (7 bases). There are 15 residues in the CDR3. CDR1 MNHEY and CDR2 SVGAGI come from the germline V gene. CDR3 loop: CASSYGTGQVYVQYF. For the CDR3, the DNA is TGTGCTAGCAGTTACGGGACTGGACAGGTTTACGTGCAGTACTTC.

About this clonotype itself: The CDR3 end shows no conserved phenylalanine or tryptophan, and so a read error is likely. The chain links TRBV5-1 to TRBJ2-7, with TRBD2 identical over 8 bases. CDR3 length: 16 residues. CDR1 is SGHRS and CDR2 is YFSETQ in the germline V gene. J lost 5 bases, V lost 3 bases, and 13 bases had no gene match. CDR3 amino acids: CASSSGPGLGANEQYL. Here the CDR3 DNA reads TGCGCCAGCAGCTCCGGCCCGGGACTAGGGGCCAACGAGCAGTACCTA.

This chain joins TRBV10-3 and TRBJ2-1; 8 nucleotides match TRBD2. The CDR3 length is 15 residues. With V trimmed by 4 bases and J by 5 bases, 7 bases remained unmatched. Germline CDR1 ENHRY, CDR2 SYGVKD. This CDR3 reads CAISARLAINNEQFF. The CDR3 DNA is TGTGCCATCAGTGCTCGACTAGCGATCAACAATGAGCAGTTCTTC.

This clonotype was observed a few times. Being one base from a much bigger clone, this may be a read error. The chain recombines TRBV6-5 with TRBJ2-7; D is ambiguous. The CDR3 length is 14 residues. CDR1 MNHEY and CDR2 SVGAGI come from the germline V gene. This chain's CDR3 is CVSSRTRSSYEQYF. CDR3 in DNA: TGTGTCAGCAGTCGCACCCGGTCCTCCTACGAGCAGTACTTC.

Notes on this clonotype: One junction end does not reproduce the germline sequence, and a read error may be involved. The genes are TRBV12-3 or TRBV12-4 and TRBJ1-1; unclear D gene. The CDR3 loop spans 15 amino acids. DNA for the CDR3: TGTGCCAACAGTATGGGAAACAGCAAGACCACTGAAGCTTTCTTT. It yields the protein CANSMGNSKTTEAFF.

On this clonotype: The junction departs from the called germline gene at one end, perhaps through a read error. The chain has TRBV6-5 and TRBJ2-3, with a weak D call TRBD1 (6 bases). CDR3 size: 16 residues. Germline V gives CDR1 MNHEY, CDR2 SVGAGI. This CDR3 is CASTYSTPPGADSQYF. The CDR3 DNA sequence: TGTGCCAGCACTTACTCGACTCCCCCAGGGGCAGATTCGCAGTATTTT.

Notes on this clonotype: A read error may explain this, as a much larger clone is one base away. The V and J genes are TRBV30 and TRBJ2-3, with 15 bases aligning to TRBD2. Trimming at V came to 7 bases and at J to 3 bases, leaving 8 bases not matched to a gene. This CDR3 has 16 residues. Germline CDR1 GTSNPN, CDR2 SVGIG (reference sequence). CDR3 DNA sequence: TGTGCCTCCGGGACTAGCGGGGGGTCTAGGACAGATACGCAGTATTTT. It codes for CASGTSGGSRTDTQYF. The full variable domain, in which reference TRBV30 and TRBJ2-3 provide the parts outside the CDR3, is SQTIHQWPATLVQPVGSPLSLECTVEGTSNPNLYWYRQAAGRGLQLLFYSVGIGQISSEVPQNLSASRPQDRQFILSSKKLLLSDSGFYLCASGTSGGSRTDTQYFGPGTRLTVL.

In the case of this clonotype: Germline and junction disagree at one end, which may indicate a read error. The V gene is TRBV6-1, the J gene TRBJ1-2; tentatively, D is TRBD1 (6 bases). CDR3 length equals 12 residues. Germline CDR1 MNHNS, CDR2 SASEGT. The CDR3 loop is CASRGQIYDYTF. The CDR3 DNA reads as TGTGCCAGCAGAGGACAGATCTATGACTACACATTC.

Notes on this clonotype: A junction boundary mismatches the germline segment, possibly from a read error. The chain has TRBV10-2 and TRBJ1-5, with TRBD1 as a possible D gene (6 bases). Germline-derived CDR1 and CDR2 are WSHSY and SAAADI. The CDR3 extends over 17 amino acids. The CDR3: CASSNPEGDYSNRPQHF. CDR3 coding DNA: TGCGCCAGCAGTAACCCCGAGGGGGATTATAGCAATCGGCCCCAGCATTTT.

In its sample, this clonotype was seen a few times. The CDR3 protein is CASSPPIRGSTEQFF. CDR3 coding DNA: TGTGCCAGCTCACCACCAATTCGGGGGTCGACTGAGCAGTTCTTC. The genes are TRBV18 and TRBJ2-1, with TRBD2 as a possible D gene (6 bases). This CDR3 spans 15 amino acids. The V gene's germline CDR1 is KGHSH and CDR2 LQKENI. V was pared by 0 bases and J by 9 bases, with 15 bases between.

This clonotype was observed a single time. The chain links TRBV7-9 to TRBJ2-1; D is perhaps TRBD2 (7 bases). Germline V gene lookup returns CDR1 SEHNR and CDR2 FQNEAQ (reference sequence). Trimming stripped 0 bases from V and 2 bases from J, with 17 bases between. This CDR3 is 18 amino acids long. CDR3: CASSLAWGGGSAYNEQFF. The CDR3 coding sequence is TGTGCCAGCAGCTTAGCTTGGGGGGGCGGGAGCGCCTACAATGAGCAGTTCTTC.

To note about this clonotype: Compared with germline, one end of the junction differs, possibly owing to a read error. The rearrangement links TRBV6-5 to TRBJ1-1; D is possibly TRBD1 (6 bases). There are 15 residues in the CDR3. CDR1 and CDR2 from the germline V gene are MNHEY and SVGAGI. This chain's CDR3 is CTSSYSSRGGAKAFF. For the CDR3, the DNA is TGTACCAGCAGTTACTCCAGCAGGGGTGGGGCTAAAGCTTTCTTT.

This clonotype occurred once. This may stem from a read error, because a much larger clone lies one nucleotide away. Likely a read error: the CDR3 ends without its conserved phenylalanine or tryptophan. This chain connects TRBV20-1 to TRBJ2-7; 7 bases match TRBD2. CDR3 length: 15 residues. Germline lookup yields CDR1 DFQATT and CDR2 SNEGSKA (reference sequence). This CDR3 reads CSALGGIASSYKQYL. CDR3 sequence (DNA): TGCAGTGCTCTCGGGGGGATAGCGAGCTCCTACAAGCAGTACCTC.

About this clonotype: At one boundary the junction diverges from the germline segment, which might be a read error. The gene calls are TRBV20-1 and TRBJ2-3; TRBD2 is a possible D gene (5 bases). The CDR3 is made up of 13 amino acids. The germline V gene encodes CDR1 DFQATT and CDR2 SNEGSKA (reference sequence). CDR3 region: CRARGNWGDTQYF. CDR3 coding DNA: TGCAGAGCTAGAGGGAACTGGGGAGATACACAGTATTTT.

Concerning this clonotype itself: An end of the junction does not agree with germline; a read error may underlie this. The rearrangement uses TRBV29-1 and TRBJ2-3; a weak D match, TRBD2 (5 bases). Germline values: CDR1 SQVTM, CDR2 ANQGSEA. The CDR3 is 14 amino acids. This CDR3 is CSVLGSSSTDTQYF. CDR3 DNA: TGTAGCGTTTTAGGGTCGTCTAGCACAGATACGCAGTATTTT.

The rearrangement uses TRBV20-1 and TRBJ1-1, with D hard to call. From germline, CDR1 is DFQATT and CDR2 SNEGSKA (reference sequence). The CDR3 totals 10 residues. The V end was cut by 5 bases, the J end by 11 bases, with 12 bases between. The CDR3 DNA follows: TGCAGTGCTCAGTACAATAAGGCTTTCTTT. Protein product: CSAQYNKAFF.

Worth noting for this clonotype: The junction and the germline gene differ at one end; a read error may be behind it. J is TRBJ2-1 and V is TRBV6-2 or TRBV6-3; 13 nucleotides match TRBD2. The CDR3 has 17 residues. CDR1 MNHEY and CDR2 SVGEGT come from the germline V gene. CDR3 nucleotide sequence: TGTGCCAGCAGGCTGGGACTAGCGGGAATTTCCTACAATGAGCGGTTCTTC. This codes for CASRLGLAGISYNERFF.